The rows below give T cell receptor beta chains drawn from one sample of a study of T cell repertoires in cytomegalovirus infection. TCRdb re-called the reads with MiXCR, one entry per CDR3 protein. In the table there are some 220,000 distinct CDR3 sequences, about 12% of which are singletons. Sequenced sample: PBMCs. Receptors were obtained from a human donor in good health (CMV status not recorded). Some clones in this sample may be carry-over from other donors' samples. Both conserved end residues are part of each CDR3.

>TRBV29-1|TRBJ2-2
CSVTGQGGTGELFF
>TRBV6-2/TRBV6-3|TRBJ2-1
CASSSPPPSGVNNEQFF
>TRBV19|TRBJ2-4
CASRNLLSAKNIQYF
>TRBV12-3/TRBV12-4|TRBJ2-7
CASSSTGRPAYEQYF
>TRBV7-3|TRBJ1-1
CASSLNGVGQEAFF
>TRBV28|TRBJ2-3
CASGSTDSTDTQYF
>TRBV29-1|TRBJ2-1
CSVGPGQGARRQFF
>TRBV6-1|TRBJ2-7
CASIPPGSHEQYF
>TRBV5-1|TRBJ2-3
CASSLDGRGYTDTQYF
>TRBV5-1|TRBJ2-4
CASSFTGQGENIQYF
>TRBV7-3|TRBJ2-7
CASSLEQDYEQYF
>TRBV20-1|TRBJ2-4
CSAPGLAGGLNIQYF
>TRBV14|TRBJ2-7
CASSQARGSNEQYF
>TRBV7-8|TRBJ2-3
CASSLKGGSTDTQYF
>TRBV27|TRBJ1-6
CASSQTVNSPLHF
>TRBV6-2/TRBV6-3|TRBJ2-3
CASRGLAGSDTQYF
>TRBV12-3/TRBV12-4|TRBJ1-2
CASVGGSYYGYTF
>TRBV10-3|TRBJ2-3
CAISEATRTLAGANRDTQYF
>TRBV12-3/TRBV12-4|TRBJ2-5
CASSFRAQETQYF
>TRBV12-5|TRBJ1-5
CASGLAASNHQPQHF
>TRBV7-2|TRBJ2-2
CASSLAGGMTGELFF
>TRBV6-2/TRBV6-3|TRBJ2-1
CASSGTTGGGPNEQFF
>TRBV5-6|TRBJ2-1
CATGGPSSYNEQFF
>TRBV14|TRBJ1-1
CASSGRGGEAFF
>TRBV7-3|TRBJ1-6
CASSHRGLNSPLHF
>TRBV2|TRBJ2-7
CASKTGDYEQYF
>TRBV19|TRBJ2-7
CASSTGLGYEQYF
>TRBV12-5|TRBJ2-5
CASGLWLESTQYF
>TRBV20-1|TRBJ2-2
CSASPGQYNTGELFF
>TRBV19|TRBJ2-2
CASSIWGHGELFF
>TRBV7-3|TRBJ1-1
CASSLGANTEAFF
>TRBV25-1|TRBJ1-1
CASSGRGVGTEAFF
>TRBV7-3|TRBJ2-3
CASSPTGGEGTDTQYF
>TRBV14|TRBJ2-5
CASSQVQGRETQYF
>TRBV6-6|TRBJ2-7
CASSYLVGRSYEQYF
>TRBV18|TRBJ2-3
CASNRRESGDTQYF
>TRBV6-5|TRBJ2-7
CVRRGFYEQYF
>TRBV5-1|TRBJ2-1
CASSLTAGTGNEQFF
>TRBV7-2|TRBJ1-2
CASSLNTQGDGYTF
>TRBV6-2/TRBV6-3|TRBJ2-1
CASTPRTGSSYNEQFF
>TRBV28|TRBJ2-5
CASSFSGSPPAGETQYF
>TRBV10-3|TRBJ1-2
CAISAPVSGGYTF
>TRBV6-2/TRBV6-3|TRBJ2-1
CASSRWRAGGPGNEQFF
>TRBV5-6|TRBJ2-3
CASSLLIVSSDTQYF
>TRBV14|TRBJ2-7
CASSQDRRDGTYEQYF
>TRBV5-6|TRBJ1-2
CASSSRHRDHGYTF
>TRBV4-1|TRBJ2-1
CASSPLAGVLNEQFF
>TRBV6-6|TRBJ1-1
CASSYSRSGQPEAFF